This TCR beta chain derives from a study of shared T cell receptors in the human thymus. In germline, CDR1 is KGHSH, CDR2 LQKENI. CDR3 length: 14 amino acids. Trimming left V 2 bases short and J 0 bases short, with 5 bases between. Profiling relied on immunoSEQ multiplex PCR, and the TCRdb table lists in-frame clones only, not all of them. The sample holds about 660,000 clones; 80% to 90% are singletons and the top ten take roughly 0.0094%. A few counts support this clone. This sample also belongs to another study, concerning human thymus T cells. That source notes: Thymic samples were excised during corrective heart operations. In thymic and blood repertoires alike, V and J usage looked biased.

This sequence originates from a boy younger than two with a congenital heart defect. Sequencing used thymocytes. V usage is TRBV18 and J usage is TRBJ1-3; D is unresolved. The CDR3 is CASSPAVSGNTIYF. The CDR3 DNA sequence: TGTGCCAGCTCACCAGCAGTCTCTGGAAACACCATATATTTT.